This TCR beta chain is drawn from a study of CD4 and CD8 cells across lung adenocarcinoma regions. Donors had localized lung adenocarcinoma, a non-small cell lung cancer. Germline V gene data show CDR1 as SGHTA and CDR2 as FQGNSA. CDR3 length equals 16 residues. The J segment lost 1 base and the V segment lost 3 bases, leaving 2 bases of the junction unmatched. Using its own MiXCR run on the PCR reads, TCRdb lists one record per CDR3 protein. The profile shows roughly 19,000 distinct CDR3 sequences, roughly 51% of them singletons. This clonotype was counted ten times or more. This receptor was obtained from a female donor with lung adenocarcinoma. The CD4 and CD8 labels of this study may be unreliable. The sequenced sample was CD8+ T cells from the center of a lung tumor. The rearrangement joins TRBV7-2 to TRBJ2-5; 13 positions match TRBD2. CDR3 sequence: CASSLTSGGLQETQYF. CDR3 nucleotide sequence: TGTGCCAGCAGCTTGACTAGCGGGGGGCTCCAAGAGACCCAGTACTTC.